This T cell receptor beta chain was captured in a study of memory CD4+ T cells and cytomegalovirus serostatus (dated by TCRdb to the late 2010s). For the study in its entirety: A total of some 33 healthy Belgian adults, of whom 9 were CMV seropositive and 24 were CMV seronegative, were included in the cohort. To replicate a published TCR-based CMV serostatus classifier, the study sequenced CD4+ memory TCRbeta repertoires from a Belgian cohort whose cytomegalovirus serostatus was known. Findings and caveats that apply to the study as a whole: For CMV serostatus prediction, a median bootstrapped AUC of about 0.95 was reached with the original framework, and a median bootstrapped AUC of 0.91 was reached with a US-trained random forest. Of roughly 170 previously reported CMV-associated TCRbeta sequences, about 68 appeared in the CD4+ memory repertoires, each in one to five individuals. Unlike the original study, which covered naive and memory CD4+ and CD8+ populations, the Belgian study sequenced only CD4+CD45RO+ memory cells. On the Belgian cohort, the classifier built on the original framework reached a median bootstrapped AUC of about 0.95, with a 95% CI of 0.76-1.00. Results were interpreted as suggesting that the CMV-associated TCR signature is largely present in the CD4+ memory repertoire.

From the germline V gene, CDR1 is MRHNA and CDR2 is SNTAGT. The junction carries 12 bases between V and J, which are trimmed by 0 bases and 4 bases respectively. Counted from cysteine to phenylalanine, this CDR3 has 15 amino acids. Here the CDR3 DNA is all that survives: 45 bases in frame from base 1. Single viable CD3+CD4+CD8-CD45RO+ cells were sorted as memory CD4+ T cells on a FACSAria II. To determine CMV serostatus, a Roche Elecsys assay was used that detects serum IgG against CMV pp150, pp28, p38 and p52. After thawing, total CD4+ T cells were enriched by positive selection with CD4 magnetic microbeads. The samples came from a different study that was designed specifically to examine the CD4+ T cell memory repertoire. Following standard operating procedures, peripheral blood mononuclear cells were isolated and cryopreserved, while serum was kept at -80 degrees C. The staining relied on CD3-PerCP (BW264/56), CD4-APC (RPA-T4), CD45RO-PE (UCHT1) and CD8-Pacific Orange (3B5) antibodies, and Sytox blue was used to exclude non-viable cells.

The Quick-DNA Microprep Kit was used to extract genomic DNA from the sorted cells. TCRbeta DNA was amplified with the immunoSEQ hsTCRbeta kit following the manufacturer's protocol. TCRbeta libraries were sequenced on an Illumina MiSeq instrument. The authors processed their data as follows. Following removal of out-of-frame sequences, some 2,200,000 distinct TCRbeta sequences were retained, with an average of approximately 69,000 per individual. Two values were used to score each individual: the count of roughly 150 previously reported CMV-associated TCRbeta sequences and the total count of productive distinct TCRbeta sequences. A beta-binomial model was reimplemented in Python, and scikit-learn random forests with default parameters were trained on data from the US cohort. Classifier performance on the Belgian cohort was summarized as median AUC with percentile confidence intervals over 10,000 bootstrap iterations. The table comes from immuneACCESS by way of TCRdb, which keeps in-frame sequences with V and J called. Part of the clones is missing from these tables; in studies checked, under half for an unresolved V gene and the rest for unknown reasons. The V and J calls and clone size were taken over from that table, and D and trimming were inferred from the DNA. The sample table holds about 46,000 clones, of which around 77% were seen once. The top ten hold roughly 0.6% of the sample.

This clone has only a few counts. Which antigen it targets is not known. Base qualities are missing; no much larger clone stands one base away. This receptor chain uses TRBV6-4 and TRBJ1-2, with the D gene not confidently named. This receptor was obtained from an adult in good health and CMV-seronegative. The sequenced sample was memory CD4+ T cells from blood. The CDR3 reads as follows: CASSDSPGLTYGYTF. The nucleotide sequence reads TGTGCCAGCAGTGACTCGCCTGGACTGACCTATGGCTACACCTTC.